What follows is one TCR beta chain and its context. Its specificity is not known. It was RNA transcripts that yielded the amplified TCR beta CDR3 regions. Researchers ran a first-round RT-PCR on the TCR CDR3 using the HTBI primer set. TCRdb re-analysed the multiplex PCR reads in MiXCR, keeping a single row per CDR3 protein. The table has 380,000 or so distinct CDR3 sequences, 13% seen once. This entry is derived from a study of T cells in Graves' hyperthyroidism and ophthalmopathy. Notes on the study in general: Within blood appeared most thyroid clonotypes that had expanded above 0.001.

Investigators excluded patients with uncontrolled infection, other autoimmune disease, pregnancy or lactation. The diagnostic basis comprised clinical symptoms, serum thyroxine and TRAb, thyroid ultrasound and orbital computed tomography. The PBMCs were sourced from fresh peripheral blood (approximately 10 ml). What was sequenced was blood. This TCR came from a man aged 25 to 40 with Graves' hyperthyroidism that later progressed to Graves' ophthalmopathy.

CDR3 region: CASSPDSKGYNEQFF. In DNA, the CDR3 is TGTGCCAGCAGTCCGGACAGCAAAGGCTACAATGAGCAGTTCTTC. This rearrangement joins TRBV7-9 to TRBJ2-1; TRBD1 is a possible D gene (6 bases). This CDR3 spans 15 amino acids. V was clipped by 6 bases and J by 3 bases, with 15 bases between them. Per germline, CDR1 SEHNR and CDR2 FQNEAQ (reference sequence).